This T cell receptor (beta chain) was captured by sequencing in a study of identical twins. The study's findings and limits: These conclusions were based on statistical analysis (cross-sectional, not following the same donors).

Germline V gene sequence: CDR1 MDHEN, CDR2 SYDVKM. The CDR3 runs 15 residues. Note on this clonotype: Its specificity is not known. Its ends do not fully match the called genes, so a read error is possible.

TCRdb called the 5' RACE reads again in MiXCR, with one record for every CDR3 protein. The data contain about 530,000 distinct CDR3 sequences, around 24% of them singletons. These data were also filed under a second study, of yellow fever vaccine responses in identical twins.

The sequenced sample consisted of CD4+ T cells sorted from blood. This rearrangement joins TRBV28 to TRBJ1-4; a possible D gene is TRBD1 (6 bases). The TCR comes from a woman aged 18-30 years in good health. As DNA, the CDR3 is TGTGTCAGCAGTCCAACAGGGTTGGCTAATGAAAAACTGTTTTTT. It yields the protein CVSSPTGLANEKLFF.